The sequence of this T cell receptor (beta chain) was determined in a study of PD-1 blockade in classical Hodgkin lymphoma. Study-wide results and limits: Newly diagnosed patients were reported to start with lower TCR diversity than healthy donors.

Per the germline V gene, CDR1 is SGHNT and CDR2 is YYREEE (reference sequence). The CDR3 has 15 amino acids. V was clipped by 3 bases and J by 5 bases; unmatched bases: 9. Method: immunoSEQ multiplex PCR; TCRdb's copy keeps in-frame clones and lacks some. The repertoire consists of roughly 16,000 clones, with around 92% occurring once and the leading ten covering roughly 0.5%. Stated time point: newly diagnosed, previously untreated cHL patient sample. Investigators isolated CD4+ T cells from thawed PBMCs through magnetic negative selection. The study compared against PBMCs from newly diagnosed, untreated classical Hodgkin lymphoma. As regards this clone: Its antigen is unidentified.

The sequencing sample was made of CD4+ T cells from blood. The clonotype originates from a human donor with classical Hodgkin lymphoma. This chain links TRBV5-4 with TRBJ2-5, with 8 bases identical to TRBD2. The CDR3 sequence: CASSSGLGGLETQYF. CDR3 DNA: TGTGCCAGCAGCTCGGGACTAGGGGGACTTGAGACCCAGTACTTC.